One sample yielded the 30 T cell receptor beta chains listed below, sequenced in a study of early T cells in non-severe SARS-CoV-2 infection. TCRdb redid the calling of the 5' RACE reads with MiXCR, one entry per CDR3 protein. The sample records around 26,000 distinct CDR3 sequences, about 4.4% being singletons. The sample comprised whole blood. The receptors were sampled from an adult who was a healthcare worker with PCR-confirmed SARS-CoV-2 infection or an uninfected control (not recorded which).

This clonotype occurred a few times. One end of the junction does not line up with germline, which may come from a read error. The chain has TRBV28 and TRBJ1-4, with D hard to call. The CDR3 contains 12 residues. Germline-derived CDR1 and CDR2 are MDHEN and SYDVKM. The CDR3 DNA sequence: TGTGCCAGCAGTCCAACGAATGAAAAACTGTTTTTT. Its protein is CASSPTNEKLFF.

This clonotype was seen at least ten times. The J gene is TRBJ2-3, the V gene TRBV28; 7 nucleotides agree with TRBD2. Germline CDR1 MDHEN, CDR2 SYDVKM. This CDR3 is built from 15 residues. The V and J ends lost 9 bases and 1 base, in that order; junction bases with no gene match: 10. Written as DNA, the CDR3 is TGTGCCAGTGATGAGACTAGCCTCCGCACAGATACGCAGTATTTT. It specifies CASDETSLRTDTQYF.

This chain connects TRBV5-4 to TRBJ2-7; a possible D gene is TRBD2 (6 bases). Germline V gene data show CDR1 as SGHNT and CDR2 as YYREEE (reference sequence). V was cut by 5 bases and J by 7 bases, with 19 bases left in between. The CDR3 runs 14 residues. The CDR3 here is CASSRLASPKEQYF. For the CDR3, the DNA is TGTGCCAGCAGTCGGCTAGCGTCCCCCAAGGAGCAGTACTTC.

V usage is TRBV18 and J usage is TRBJ2-5; 9 bases are a match to TRBD1. Germline CDR1 reads KGHSH; CDR2 reads LQKENI. The J segment lost 4 bases and the V segment lost 4 bases, leaving 4 bases of the junction unmatched. This CDR3 has 14 amino acids. The CDR3 DNA reads TGTGCCAGCTCACGGACAGGGGATTTAGAGACCCAGTACTTC. Translation gives CASSRTGDLETQYF.

This clonotype was recorded many times. This rearrangement joins TRBV27 to TRBJ2-7; 7 bases match TRBD1. The CDR3 is 16 residues long. Germline V gene data show CDR1 as MNHEY and CDR2 as SMNVEV (reference sequence). Trimming at V came to 2 bases and at J to 3 bases, leaving 10 bases not matched to a gene. The CDR3 coding sequence is TGTGCCAGCAGTTTAAGGGTCCGGGACAGCTACTACGAGCAGTACTTC. Amino acids: CASSLRVRDSYYEQYF.

The rearrangement uses TRBV19 and TRBJ2-1, with 8 nucleotides matching TRBD2. V was clipped by 5 bases and J by 6 bases; unmatched bases: 6. The CDR3 runs to 14 residues. Germline CDR1 LNHDA, CDR2 SQIVND (reference sequence). The DNA for the CDR3 is TGTGCCAGTAGTGTCTATGCGGGGGGCAATGAGCAGTTCTTC. It encodes CASSVYAGGNEQFF.

This clonotype was detected many times. Here the CDR3 DNA reads TGTGCCAGCAGGGGGGACTCGACTTCTAACTATGGCTACACCTTC. This encodes CASRGDSTSNYGYTF. The rearrangement links TRBV12-3 or TRBV12-4 to TRBJ1-2, with a tentative D call TRBD1 (5 bases). The CDR3 contains 15 residues. V was pared by 6 bases and J by 0 bases, with 14 bases between.

This clonotype has at least ten counts. The V call is TRBV3-1, the J call TRBJ2-1; D perhaps matches TRBD2 (6 bases). Per germline, CDR1 LGHDT and CDR2 YNNKEL (reference sequence). This CDR3 is 16 amino acids long. V shed 0 bases and J shed 0 bases, with 9 bases lying between them. CDR3 sequence reads: CASSQDHGSSYNEQFF. DNA of the CDR3: TGTGCCAGCAGCCAAGATCACGGGAGCTCCTACAATGAGCAGTTCTTC.

This clonotype counts as medium-sized. The gene calls are TRBV29-1 and TRBJ1-5, with D maybe TRBD1 (5 bases). V lost 6 bases, J lost 0 bases, and 6 bases lay in between. Germline loops: CDR1 SQVTM, CDR2 ANQGSEA. CDR3 length: 12 amino acids. The CDR3 loop is CSVGGSNQPQHF. The CDR3 DNA reads as TGCAGCGTCGGGGGTAGCAATCAGCCCCAGCATTTT.

This clonotype was counted ten times or more. V usage is TRBV5-5 and J usage is TRBJ1-4; D is unresolved. There are 15 residues in the CDR3. From germline, CDR1 is SGHKS and CDR2 YYEKEE (reference sequence). Trimming removed 2 bases at V and 4 bases at J, with 12 bases between. The CDR3 sequence: CASSLVPFNNEKLFF. The CDR3, as DNA: TGTGCCAGCAGCTTAGTTCCATTCAATAATGAAAAACTGTTTTTT.

The chain is built from TRBV29-1 and TRBJ1-4; D unclear. V was clipped by 7 bases and J by 0 bases, with 6 bases between them. The CDR3 contains 12 residues. The germline CDR1 and CDR2 sequences are SQVTM and ANQGSEA. CDR3 coding DNA: TGCAGCGCTGGACCAACTAATGAAAAACTGTTTTTT. It codes for CSAGPTNEKLFF. Using reference TRBV29-1 and TRBJ1-4 for the parts outside the CDR3, the full variable domain is SAVISQKPSRDICQRGTSLTIQCQVDSQVTMMFWYRQQPGQSLTLIATANQGSEATYESGFVIDKFPISRPNLTFSTLTVSNMSPEDSSIYLCSAGPTNEKLFFGSGTQLSVL.

This clonotype was counted at least ten times. The chain recombines TRBV18 with TRBJ1-4, with D unresolved. This CDR3 has 15 residues. V shed 3 bases and J shed 0 bases, with 8 bases lying between them. Germline V CDR1 and CDR2: KGHSH, LQKENI. This chain's CDR3 is CASSPDLATNEKLFF. The CDR3 DNA follows: TGTGCCAGCTCACCCGACCTCGCAACTAATGAAAAACTGTTTTTT.

This clonotype showed up just a few times. Here the CDR3 reads CSVEGTGGDEQFF. The CDR3, as DNA: TGCAGCGTTGAAGGGACAGGGGGCGATGAGCAGTTCTTC. The chain has TRBV29-1 and TRBJ2-1, with 11 bases lining up with TRBD1. The V segment lost 1 base and the J segment 8 bases; nucleotides outside the gene matches: 1. CDR3 length: 13 amino acids. CDR1 SQVTM and CDR2 ANQGSEA come from the germline V gene.

This clonotype was recorded at least ten times. The rearrangement links TRBV7-9 to TRBJ1-2; the D is unclear. Looked up from germline, CDR1 is SEHNR and CDR2 is FQNEAQ (reference sequence). This CDR3 contains 13 residues. Trimming cost V 1 base and J 4 bases, with 7 bases left between them. The CDR3 nucleotides read TGTGCCAGCAGCTTAGGCAGACCCTATGGCTACACCTTC. This codes for CASSLGRPYGYTF.

This clonotype appeared many times. The rearrangement joins TRBV12-5 to TRBJ1-2; D not certain. This CDR3 contains 15 residues. In germline, CDR1 is LGHNT, CDR2 FRNRAP. The V end lost 1 base, the J end lost 3 bases, and 12 bases lay between the germline ends. The CDR3 DNA sequence: TGTGCTAGTGGTTTGGAGACAAAGGGATACTATGGCTACACCTTC. This sequence encodes CASGLETKGYYGYTF.

The sample holds many counts of this clonotype. This chain links TRBV4-1 with TRBJ1-2; D not certain. V was trimmed by 3 bases and J by 3 bases, leaving 17 bases between them. The CDR3 is 16 residues long. Germline V lookup: CDR1 MGHRA, CDR2 YSYEKL. The CDR3 nucleotides are TGCGCCAGCAGCCATCCAACCACGCGGGTGGACTATGGCTACACCTTC. Protein: CASSHPTTRVDYGYTF.

This clonotype was seen many times. The rearrangement joins TRBV7-9 to TRBJ1-2, with D tentatively TRBD1 (5 bases). Trimming stripped 2 bases from V and 6 bases from J, with 16 bases between. CDR1 SEHNR and CDR2 FQNEAQ come from the germline V gene (reference sequence). CDR3 length: 15 amino acids. The CDR3 region is CASSLIRETAHGYTF. CDR3 DNA sequence: TGTGCCAGCAGCTTAATCCGGGAGACAGCTCATGGCTACACCTTC.

This clonotype turned up a few times. This may be a read error, as it is one base from a much larger clone. The genes are TRBV2 and TRBJ1-6, with TRBD1 identical over 7 bases. This CDR3 spans 15 amino acids. From germline, CDR1 is SNHLY and CDR2 FYNNEI. CDR3 amino acids: CASSRGTQRNSLLHF. In DNA form, the CDR3 reads TGTGCCAGCAGCAGGGGGACCCAGAGGAATTCACTCCTCCACTTT.

This clonotype was seen more than once but under ten times. V gene TRBV14 combines with J gene TRBJ2-6; D is uncertain. CDR3 length equals 17 residues. The germline V gene encodes CDR1 SGHDN and CDR2 FVKESK. The V end lost 1 base, the J end lost 0 bases, and 10 bases lay between the germline ends. DNA for the CDR3: TGTGCCAGCAGCCAAGTTTATACTACCTCTGGGGCCAACGTCCTGACTTTC. Protein: CASSQVYTTSGANVLTF.

In this sample, this clonotype turned up a few times. The chain uses TRBV7-9 and TRBJ1-2, with D unclear. The CDR3 contains 12 residues. From germline, CDR1 is SEHNR and CDR2 FQNEAQ (reference sequence). V lost 5 bases and J 8 bases, leaving 12 bases between the germline ends. The CDR3 DNA reads TGTGCCAGCAGCCGAGCTGTTGAGGGCTACACCTTC. It is translated as CASSRAVEGYTF.

In its sample, this clonotype was seen many times. This chain connects TRBV19 to TRBJ2-7; D unclear. Trimming pared 5 bases from V and 2 bases from J, leaving 10 bases between. Germline V CDR1 and CDR2: LNHDA, SQIVND (reference sequence). This CDR3 is built from 13 residues. The CDR3 loop is CASSPNFAYEQYF. CDR3 DNA: TGTGCCAGTAGTCCTAATTTCGCCTACGAGCAGTACTTC.

This CDR3 is CASRARLYEQYF. In DNA, the CDR3 is TGTGCCAGCAGGGCTAGGCTCTACGAGCAGTACTTC. The chain couples TRBV6-2 or TRBV6-3 to TRBJ2-7; D not resolved. The CDR3 contains 12 residues. Trimming took off 6 bases at V and 3 bases at J, with 9 bases between the two ends. The germline CDR1 and CDR2 sequences are MNHEY and SVGEGT.

This clonotype was recorded many times. The chain is built from TRBV7-3 and TRBJ2-3; TRBD2 aligns across 7 bases. J was trimmed by 6 bases and V by 2 bases; bases with no gene match: 8. Germline V gene lookup returns CDR1 SGHTA and CDR2 FQGTGA. This CDR3 has 15 amino acids. In DNA form, the CDR3 reads TGTGCCAGCAGCTTAGGCGGGAGCCTTGTGGATACGCAGTATTTT. This translates into CASSLGGSLVDTQYF.

This clonotype was observed many times. The CDR3 coding sequence is TGTGCCAGCAGTTTCAGGAGAAATCAGCCCCAGCATTTT. Its protein product is CASSFRRNQPQHF. The V call is TRBV27, the J call TRBJ1-5; D gene uncertain. The CDR3 has 13 amino acids. V was pared by 3 bases and J by 4 bases, with 7 bases between. CDR1 and CDR2 from the germline V gene are MNHEY and SMNVEV (reference sequence).

This clonotype was counted many times. V usage is TRBV19 and J usage is TRBJ1-2; D may be TRBD1 (5 bases). The length of the CDR3 is 13 residues. Germline CDR1 and CDR2: LNHDA and SQIVND (reference sequence). V lost 7 bases and J 6 bases, leaving 15 bases between the germline ends. The CDR3 nucleotides read TGTGCCAGTACCCCGGGCGGGGGTCATGGCTACACCTTC. Translation gives CASTPGGGHGYTF. Looking up the rest from reference TRBV19 and TRBJ1-2 gives the full variable domain: DGGITQSPKYLFRKEGQNVTLSCEQNLNHDAMYWYRQDPGQGLRLIYYSQIVNDFQKGDIAEGYSVSREKKESFPLTVTSAQKNPTAFYLCASTPGGGHGYTFGSGTRLTVV.

This clonotype was found many times. V is TRBV5-1 and J is TRBJ1-4; D unclear. The V end lost 5 bases, the J end lost 0 bases, and 8 bases lay between the germline ends. Germline CDR1 and CDR2: SGHRS and YFSETQ. The CDR3 loop spans 14 amino acids. CDR3 nucleotide sequence: TGCGCCAGCAGACCGGGTGCAACTAATGAAAAACTGTTTTTT. It translates to CASRPGATNEKLFF.

The count of this clonotype is one. A much larger clone differs from this one at a single base, so this may be a read error. This chain links TRBV29-1 with TRBJ2-5; 12 bases line up with TRBD1. V trimming: 7 bases; J trimming: 6 bases; junction bases outside the gene matches: 6. From germline, CDR1 is SQVTM and CDR2 ANQGSEA. The CDR3 runs 13 residues. CDR3 residues: CSAGTGGAKTQYF. DNA for the CDR3: TGCAGCGCAGGGACAGGGGGCGCAAAGACCCAGTACTTC.

This clonotype showed up many times. The rearrangement uses TRBV18 and TRBJ2-7; D is perhaps TRBD2 (7 bases). The V gene's germline CDR1 is KGHSH and CDR2 LQKENI. This CDR3 spans 14 amino acids. Trimming stripped 3 bases from V and 6 bases from J, with 15 bases between. CDR3 DNA sequence: TGTGCCAGCTCACCTGCCGGGGGGCTAGGCGAGCAGTACTTC. As protein: CASSPAGGLGEQYF.

The table lists this clonotype with many counts. V and J are TRBV20-1 and TRBJ1-3, with D hard to call. Germline V gives CDR1 DFQATT, CDR2 SNEGSKA (reference sequence). This CDR3 spans 13 amino acids. Trimming stripped 5 bases from V and 0 bases from J, with 8 bases between. The CDR3: CSALANSGNTIYF. CDR3 DNA sequence: TGCAGTGCTTTAGCCAACTCTGGAAACACCATATATTTT.

This clonotype showed up many times. The CDR3 here is CASRGPGGGTDTQYF. For the CDR3, the DNA is TGTGCCAGCAGAGGGCCAGGGGGGGGCACAGATACGCAGTATTTT. The V gene is TRBV12-3 or TRBV12-4, the J gene TRBJ2-3; D tentatively fits TRBD1 or TRBD2 (7 bases each). The CDR3 is made up of 15 amino acids. Trimming cost V 6 bases and J 1 base, with 14 bases left between them.